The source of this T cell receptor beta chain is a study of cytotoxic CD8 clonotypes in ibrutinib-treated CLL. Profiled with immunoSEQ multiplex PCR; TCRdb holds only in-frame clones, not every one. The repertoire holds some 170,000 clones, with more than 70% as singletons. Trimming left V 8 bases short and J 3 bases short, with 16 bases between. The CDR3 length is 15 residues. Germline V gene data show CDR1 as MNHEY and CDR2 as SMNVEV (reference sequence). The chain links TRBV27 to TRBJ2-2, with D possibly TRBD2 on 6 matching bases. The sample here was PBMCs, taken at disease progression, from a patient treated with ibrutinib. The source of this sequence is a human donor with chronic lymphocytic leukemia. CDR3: CASRRRGGDTGELFF. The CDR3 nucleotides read TGTGCCAGCCGCCGGCGCGGAGGGGACACCGGGGAGCTGTTTTTT.